These T cell receptor beta chains were read from a single sample in a study of vaccination effects on CD4 cells after COVID-19. What these receptors recognize is not known. Profiled with immunoSEQ multiplex PCR; TCRdb holds only in-frame clones, not every one. The sample has 45,000 or so clones, roughly three quarters seen once. This specimen was CD4+ T cells from PBMCs cultured without peptide, taken before COVID-19 vaccination. The receptors here all came from a human donor who had a prior SARS-CoV-2 infection. CDR3s include the opening cysteine and the closing phenylalanine or tryptophan. Each record gives: J gene, V gene, clone size, D gene, CDR3 DNA, CDR3 protein. The D gene is left open where the match is weak. Only part of the rows carry a size: once, few, many, or a class if the clone is expanded.

>TRBJ2-7|TRBV2|.|.
TGTGCCAGCAGTGTGTTTGGAGGTGGGGGTCGAGAGCAGTACTTC
CASSVFGGGGREQYF
>TRBJ1-1|TRBV2|.|.
TGTGCCACAAGATTACAGGTTCAGAACACTGAAGCTTTCTTT
CATRLQVQNTEAFF
>TRBJ2-7|TRBV4-1|.|.
TGCGCCAGCAGCCAAGCCGCGACGGACACCTACGAGCAGTACTTC
CASSQAATDTYEQYF
>TRBJ2-2|TRBV10-3|.|.
TGTGCCATCAGGGGAGGCCTTATGGGGACCGGGGAGCTGTTTTTT
CAIRGGLMGTGELFF
>TRBJ2-3|TRBV7-7|.|TRBD2
TGTGCTAGCAGCTCCAGACTAGCGGGGGCCGGTGCTAGCACAGATACGCAGTATTTT
CASSSRLAGAGASTDTQYF
>TRBJ1-4|TRBV20-1|few|.
TGCAGTGCTGGAGACCTGGAAAAACTGTTTTTT
CSAGDLEKLFF
>TRBJ2-7|TRBV4-2|.|.
TGTGCCAGCAGGGAGGTCGGGGAGAGCTCCTACGAGCAGTACTTC
CASREVGESSYEQYF
>TRBJ1-2|TRBV3-1/TRBV3-2|.|TRBD1
TGTGCCAGCAGCCAAAGGGTTGGCGGGACAGAAACATCTCGTACCTTC
CASSQRVGGTETSRTF
>TRBJ1-6|TRBV5-1|few|.
TGCGCCAGCAGCTACGGACAAGCTGAATCACCCCTCCACTTT
CASSYGQAESPLHF
>TRBJ1-1|TRBV7-9|.|.
TGTGCCAGCAGCTTACAGCAGAACACTGAAGCTTTCTTT
CASSLQQNTEAFF
>TRBJ1-5|TRBV18|.|.
TGTGCCAGCTCACCACAGTCGACGGGACAAGCCATACCCCAGCATTTT
CASSPQSTGQAIPQHF
>TRBJ1-5|TRBV6-5|.|.
TGTGCCAGCAGGTCACAGGGAGATCAGCCCCAGCATTTT
CASRSQGDQPQHF
>TRBJ2-7|TRBV14|.|.
TGTGCCAGCAGCCCTCTGGGGGTCTACGAGCAGTACTTC
CASSPLGVYEQYF
>TRBJ2-1|TRBV2|few|TRBD1
TGTGCCAGCAGAAGTAGAGAGGGGGCTCATGAGCAGTTCTTC
CASRSREGAHEQFF
>TRBJ2-7|TRBV7-9|.|.
TGTGCCAGCAGCTTACGGCACGAGCAGTACTTC
CASSLRHEQYF
>TRBJ2-5|TRBV2|.|.
TGTGCCAGAGCACGTCCGGAAGCGCGGGAGACCCAGTACTTC
CARARPEARETQYF
>TRBJ1-6|TRBV7-9|few|TRBD1
TGTGCCAGCAGTCTGACCGGGACAGCGTATTCACCCCTCCACTTT
CASSLTGTAYSPLHF
>TRBJ1-5|TRBV2|.|.
TGTGCCAGCAGTCTAGGCTCCTATCAGCCCCAGCATTTT
CASSLGSYQPQHF
>TRBJ1-1|TRBV30|few|.
TGTGCCTGGACCCTTAACCTTGAGACTGAAGCTTTCTTT
CAWTLNLETEAFF
>TRBJ2-5|TRBV19|.|.
TGTGCCAGTAGTATGTCAGGGGCGAACTACCGCCAAGAGACCCAGTACTTC
CASSMSGANYRQETQYF
>TRBJ2-5|TRBV5-4|.|TRBD2
TGTGCCAGCAGCTTAGCGGGGGGCCTGTCGGAGACCCAGTACTTC
CASSLAGGLSETQYF
>TRBJ2-7|TRBV27|.|.
TGTGCCAGCAGGTCAGGGGCAAACTACGAGCAGTACTTC
CASRSGANYEQYF
>TRBJ2-1|TRBV9|.|.
TGTGCCAGCAGCGTAGTTGGTCAGGGGTACAATGAGCAGTTCTTC
CASSVVGQGYNEQFF
>TRBJ2-3|TRBV6-2/TRBV6-3|few|.
TGTGCCAGCAGCGCTCCGTACGGGGGGCCCACAGATACGCAGTATTTT
CASSAPYGGPTDTQYF
>TRBJ2-3|TRBV7-3|.|TRBD2
TGTGCCAGCAGCTTAAGCGCCGGAGCGGGAAGCACAGATACGCAGTATTTT
CASSLSAGAGSTDTQYF
>TRBJ1-3|TRBV7-2|few|.
TGTGCCAGCAGCTTACGGCACAGCTCTGGAAACACCATATATTTT
CASSLRHSSGNTIYF
>TRBJ1-6|TRBV18|.|.
TGTGCCAGCTCACCAACGATACGCACTTCACCCCTCCACTTT
CASSPTIRTSPLHF
>TRBJ1-5|TRBV12-5|.|.
TGTGCTAGTGGTTCCAGAGGGGGTCCTCAGCCCCAGCATTTT
CASGSRGGPQPQHF